The 2 T cell receptor beta chains listed next were all sequenced from one sample in a study of T cell responses to AZD1222 COVID-19 vaccine. This table comes from immunoSEQ multiplex PCR, and its TCRdb copy is limited to in-frame clones, with some not included. This sample has some 150,000 clones; approximately 90% occur once, and the top ten carry roughly 3.6%. The material sequenced was peripheral blood, taken on day 0 of AZD1222 vaccination. The source of these receptors is an adult in good health.

The chain uses TRBV7-2 and TRBJ2-7, with 8 bases matching TRBD1. Germline CDR1 reads SGHTA; CDR2 reads FQGNSA. The CDR3 contains 16 residues. J lost 2 bases, V lost 2 bases, and 8 bases had no gene match. This CDR3 is CASSLTGQGRAYEQYF. In DNA form, the CDR3 reads TGTGCCAGCAGCTTAACAGGACAGGGCCGGGCCTACGAGCAGTACTTC.

This chain joins TRBV30 and TRBJ1-4; no reliable D call. The CDR3 runs to 14 residues. Trimming took 1 base from V and 5 from J, leaving 11 bases between them. Germline loops: CDR1 GTSNPN, CDR2 SVGIG (reference sequence). The CDR3: CAWSGPRSNEKLFF. The CDR3 coding sequence is TGTGCCTGGAGTGGGCCGAGATCCAATGAAAAACTGTTTTTT.